The sequence of this TCR beta chain was determined in a study of T cell responses to AZD1222 COVID-19 vaccine. The study's findings and limits: Researchers report vaccine-associated CD4 TCRs spanning spike, with dominance at 160-218 and 743-854. White British people made up most donors, females outnumbered males, and clonal diversity was possibly underestimated. Of the AZD1222 recipients, only 5 to 7 were seropositive at baseline.

A remark on this clone: The antigen remains unidentified.

Recipients boosted at about 4 weeks or about 12 weeks are pooled. The assay was immunoSEQ multiplex PCR, and TCRdb's table has in-frame clones only and misses some. The table shows roughly 160,000 clones, with about 91% occurring only once. CDR1 and CDR2 (germline): KGHSH, LQKENI. Trimming shortened V by 3 bases and J by 6 bases, and 5 bases separated the two germline ends. This CDR3 is built from 11 residues. This chain links TRBV18 with TRBJ1-2; D gene uncertain. Sequences were derived from peripheral blood, sampled 28 days after the second AZD1222 dose. The clonotype comes from an adult who received the AZD1222 COVID-19 vaccine. In nucleotides, the CDR3 is TGTGCCAGCTCACCGGGAGATGGCTACACCTTC. Protein product: CASSPGDGYTF.